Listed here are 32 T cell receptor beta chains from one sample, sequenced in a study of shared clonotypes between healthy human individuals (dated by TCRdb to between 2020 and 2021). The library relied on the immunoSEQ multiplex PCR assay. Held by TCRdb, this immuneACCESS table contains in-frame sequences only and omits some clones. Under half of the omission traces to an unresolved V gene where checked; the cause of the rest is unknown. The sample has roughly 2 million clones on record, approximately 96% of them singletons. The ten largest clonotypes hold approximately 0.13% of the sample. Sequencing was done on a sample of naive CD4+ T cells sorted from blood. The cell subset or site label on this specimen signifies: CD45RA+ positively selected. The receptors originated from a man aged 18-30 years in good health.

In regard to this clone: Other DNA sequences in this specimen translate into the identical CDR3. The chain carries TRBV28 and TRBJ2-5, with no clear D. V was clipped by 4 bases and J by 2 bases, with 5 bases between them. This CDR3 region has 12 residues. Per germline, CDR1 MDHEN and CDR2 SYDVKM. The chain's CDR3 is CASSSSQETQYF. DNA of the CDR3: TGTGCCAGCAGTTCCTCACAAGAGACCCAGTACTTC.

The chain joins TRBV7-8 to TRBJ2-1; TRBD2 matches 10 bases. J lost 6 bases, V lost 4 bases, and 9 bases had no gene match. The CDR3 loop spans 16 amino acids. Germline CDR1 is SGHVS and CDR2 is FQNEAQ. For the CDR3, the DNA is TGTGCCAGCAGCTCAGGACGTAGCGGGGGGCTCAATGAGCAGTTCTTC. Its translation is CASSSGRSGGLNEQFF. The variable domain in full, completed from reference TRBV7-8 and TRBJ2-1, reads GAGVSQSPRYKVAKRGQDVALRCDPISGHVSLFWYQQALGQGPEFLTYFQNEAQLDKSGLPSDRFFAERPEGSVSTLKIQRTQQEDSAVYLCASSSGRSGGLNEQFFGPGTRLTVL.

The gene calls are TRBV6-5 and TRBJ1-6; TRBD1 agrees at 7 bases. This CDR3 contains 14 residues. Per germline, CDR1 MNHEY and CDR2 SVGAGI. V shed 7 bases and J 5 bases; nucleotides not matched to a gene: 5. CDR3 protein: CASKRGGDNSPLHF. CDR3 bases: TGTGCCAGCAAACGAGGGGGCGATAATTCACCCCTCCACTTT.

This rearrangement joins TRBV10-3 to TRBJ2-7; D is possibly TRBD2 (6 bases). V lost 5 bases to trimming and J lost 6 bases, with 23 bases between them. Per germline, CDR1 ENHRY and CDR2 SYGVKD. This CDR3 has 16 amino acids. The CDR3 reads CAISPGRSASESEQYF. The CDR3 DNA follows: TGTGCCATCAGTCCCGGGAGAAGCGCGTCTGAGAGCGAGCAGTACTTC.

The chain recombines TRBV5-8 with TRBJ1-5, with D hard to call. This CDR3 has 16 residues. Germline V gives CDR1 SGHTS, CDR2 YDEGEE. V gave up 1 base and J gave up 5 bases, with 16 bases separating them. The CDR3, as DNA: TGTGCCAGCAGCTTGTCAGGCAGGCCGAAGGATCAGCCCCAGCATTTT. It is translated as CASSLSGRPKDQPQHF. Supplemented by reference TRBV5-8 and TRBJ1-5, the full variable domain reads EAGVTQSPTHLIKTRGQQATLRCSPISGHTSVYWYQQALGLGLQFLLWYDEGEERNRGNFPPRFSGRQFPNYSSELNVNALELEDSALYLCASSLSGRPKDQPQHFGDGTRLSIL.

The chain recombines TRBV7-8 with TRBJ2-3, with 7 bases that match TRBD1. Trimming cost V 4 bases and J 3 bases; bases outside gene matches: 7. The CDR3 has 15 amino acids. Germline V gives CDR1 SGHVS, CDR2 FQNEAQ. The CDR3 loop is CASSYRQGGTDTQYF. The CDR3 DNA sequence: TGTGCCAGCAGCTACAGACAGGGTGGTACAGATACGCAGTATTTT.

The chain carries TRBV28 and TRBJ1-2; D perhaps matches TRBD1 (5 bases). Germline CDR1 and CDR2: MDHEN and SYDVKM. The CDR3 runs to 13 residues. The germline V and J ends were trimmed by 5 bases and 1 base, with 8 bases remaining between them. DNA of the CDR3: TGTGCCAGCAGTACGGGGCGTAACTATGGCTACACCTTC. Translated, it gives CASSTGRNYGYTF.

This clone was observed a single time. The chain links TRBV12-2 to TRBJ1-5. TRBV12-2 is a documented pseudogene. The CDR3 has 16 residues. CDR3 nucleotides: TGTGCAAGTCGCTTAGTACCTGATGGGAGCAATCAGCCCCAGCATTTT. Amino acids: CASRLVPDGSNQPQHF.

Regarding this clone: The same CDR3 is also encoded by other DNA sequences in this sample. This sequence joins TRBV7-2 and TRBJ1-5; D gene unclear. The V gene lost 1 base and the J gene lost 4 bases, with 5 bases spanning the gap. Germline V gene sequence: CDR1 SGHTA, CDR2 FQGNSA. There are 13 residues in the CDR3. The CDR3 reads CASSLERNQPQHF. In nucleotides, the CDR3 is TGTGCCAGCAGCTTAGAACGAAATCAGCCCCAGCATTTT.

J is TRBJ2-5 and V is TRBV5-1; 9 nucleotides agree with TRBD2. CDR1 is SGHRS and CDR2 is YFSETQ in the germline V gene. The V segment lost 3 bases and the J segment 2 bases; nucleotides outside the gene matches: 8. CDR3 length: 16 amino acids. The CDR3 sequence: CASSYMTSGSQETQYF. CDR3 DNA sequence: TGCGCCAGCAGCTATATGACTAGCGGCTCTCAAGAGACCCAGTACTTC.

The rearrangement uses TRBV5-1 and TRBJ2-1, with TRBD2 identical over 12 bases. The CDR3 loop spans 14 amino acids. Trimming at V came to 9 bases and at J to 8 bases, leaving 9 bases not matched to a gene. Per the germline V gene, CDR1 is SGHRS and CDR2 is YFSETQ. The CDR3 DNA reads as TGCGCCACCACTAGACTAGCGGGAGACTATGAGCAGTTCTTC. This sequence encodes CATTRLAGDYEQFF. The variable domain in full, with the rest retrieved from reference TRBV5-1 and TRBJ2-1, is KAGVTQTPRYLIKTRGQQVTLSCSPISGHRSVSWYQQTPGQGLQFLFEYFSETQRNKGNFPGRFSGRQFSNSRSEMNVSTLELGDSALYLCATTRLAGDYEQFFGPGTRLTVL.

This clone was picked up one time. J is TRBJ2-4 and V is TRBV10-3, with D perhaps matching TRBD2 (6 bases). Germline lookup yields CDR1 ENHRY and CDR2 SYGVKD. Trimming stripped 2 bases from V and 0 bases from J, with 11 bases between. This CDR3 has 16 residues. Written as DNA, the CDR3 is TGTGCCATCAGTGAGATGGCGGGATCAGCCAAAAACATTCAGTACTTC. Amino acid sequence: CAISEMAGSAKNIQYF.

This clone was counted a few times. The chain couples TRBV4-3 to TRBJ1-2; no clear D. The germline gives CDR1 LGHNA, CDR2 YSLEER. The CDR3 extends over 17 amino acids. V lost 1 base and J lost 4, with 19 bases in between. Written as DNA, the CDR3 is TGCGCCAGCAGCCAAGCTTCGACACCTTCTCAACTCTATGGCTACACCTTC. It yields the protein CASSQASTPSQLYGYTF.

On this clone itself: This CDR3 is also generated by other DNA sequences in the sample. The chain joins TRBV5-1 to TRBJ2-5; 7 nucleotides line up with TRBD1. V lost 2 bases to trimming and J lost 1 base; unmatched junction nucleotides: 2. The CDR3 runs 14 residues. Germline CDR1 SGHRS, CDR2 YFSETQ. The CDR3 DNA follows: TGCGCCAGCAGCTTATCAGGGGGCCAAGAGACCCAGTACTTC. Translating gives CASSLSGGQETQYF.

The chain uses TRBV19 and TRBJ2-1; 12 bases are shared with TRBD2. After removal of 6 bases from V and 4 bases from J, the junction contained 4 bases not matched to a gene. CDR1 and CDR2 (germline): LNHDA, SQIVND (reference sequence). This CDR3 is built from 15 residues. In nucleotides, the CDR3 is TGTGCCAGTAGCCAACTAGCGGGAGGATACAATGAGCAGTTCTTC. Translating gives CASSQLAGGYNEQFF.

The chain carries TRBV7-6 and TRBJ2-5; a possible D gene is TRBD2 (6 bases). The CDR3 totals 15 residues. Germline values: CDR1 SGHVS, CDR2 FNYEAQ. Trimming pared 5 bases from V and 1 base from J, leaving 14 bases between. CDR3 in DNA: TGTGCCAGCAGCATGATAGCGGAACTCCAAGAGACCCAGTACTTC. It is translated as CASSMIAELQETQYF.

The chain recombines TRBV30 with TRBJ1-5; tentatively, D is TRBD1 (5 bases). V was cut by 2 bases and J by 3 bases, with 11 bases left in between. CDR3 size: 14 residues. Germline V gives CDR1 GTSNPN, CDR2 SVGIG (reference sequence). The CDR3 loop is CAWSSRDYNQPQHF. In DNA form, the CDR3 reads TGTGCCTGGAGTTCCCGGGACTACAATCAGCCCCAGCATTTT.

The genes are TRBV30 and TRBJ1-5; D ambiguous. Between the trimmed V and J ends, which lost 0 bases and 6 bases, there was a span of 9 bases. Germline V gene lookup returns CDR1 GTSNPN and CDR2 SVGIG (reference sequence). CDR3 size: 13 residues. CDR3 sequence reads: CAWSVKGFQPQHF. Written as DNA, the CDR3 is TGTGCCTGGAGTGTAAAAGGGTTTCAGCCCCAGCATTTT.

CDR3 protein: CASSVPSGSNTDTQYF. The CDR3 region has the DNA TGTGCCAGCAGCGTCCCTAGCGGGAGCAACACAGATACGCAGTATTTT. V gene TRBV9 combines with J gene TRBJ2-3; 10 bases map to TRBD2. J was trimmed by 2 bases and V by 2 bases; bases with no gene match: 5. This CDR3 is built from 16 residues. Germline V gives CDR1 SGDLS, CDR2 YYNGEE.

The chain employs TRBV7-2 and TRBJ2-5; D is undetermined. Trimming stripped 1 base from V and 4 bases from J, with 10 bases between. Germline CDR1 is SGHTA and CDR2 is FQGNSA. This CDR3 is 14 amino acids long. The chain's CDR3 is CASSLVSAPETQYF. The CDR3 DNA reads TGTGCCAGCAGCTTAGTTTCGGCCCCAGAGACCCAGTACTTC.

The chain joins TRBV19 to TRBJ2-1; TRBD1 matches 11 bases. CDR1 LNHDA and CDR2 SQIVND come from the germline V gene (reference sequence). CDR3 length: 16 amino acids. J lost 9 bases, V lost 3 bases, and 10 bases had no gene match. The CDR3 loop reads CASSIFGDRGRSEQFF. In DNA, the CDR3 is TGTGCCAGTAGTATTTTTGGGGACAGGGGGAGGTCTGAGCAGTTCTTC.

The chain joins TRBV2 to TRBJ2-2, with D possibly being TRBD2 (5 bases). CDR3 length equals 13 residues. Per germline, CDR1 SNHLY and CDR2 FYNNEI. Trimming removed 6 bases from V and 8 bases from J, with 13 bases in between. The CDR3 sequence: CASRDLMAGELFF. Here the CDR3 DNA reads TGTGCCAGCAGGGACTTAATGGCGGGGGAGCTGTTTTTT.

The DNA of the CDR3 is TGTGCCTGGAGGCAGGGGAAGAACACAGATACGCAGTATTTT. This translates into CAWRQGKNTDTQYF. The gene calls are TRBV30 and TRBJ2-3, with D possibly matching TRBD1 (6 bases). Germline V CDR1 and CDR2: GTSNPN, SVGIG (reference sequence). The V end lost 3 bases, the J end lost 2 bases, and 12 bases lay between the germline ends. The CDR3 length is 14 residues.

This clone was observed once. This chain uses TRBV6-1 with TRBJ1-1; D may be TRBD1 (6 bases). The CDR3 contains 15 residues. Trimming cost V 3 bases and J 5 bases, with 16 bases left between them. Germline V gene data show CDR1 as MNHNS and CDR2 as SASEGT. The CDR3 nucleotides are TGTGCCAGCAGTGACCTGGCGGGGGCGAAAACTGAAGCTTTCTTT. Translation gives CASSDLAGAKTEAFF.

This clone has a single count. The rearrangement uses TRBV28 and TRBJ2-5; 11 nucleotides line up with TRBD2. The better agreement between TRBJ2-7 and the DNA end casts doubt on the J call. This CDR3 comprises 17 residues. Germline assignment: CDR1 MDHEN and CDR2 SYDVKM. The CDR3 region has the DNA TGTGCCACCTACCCCCTAGCGGGGGGACTAATATCCTACGAGCAGTACTTC. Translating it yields CATYPLAGGLISYEQYF.

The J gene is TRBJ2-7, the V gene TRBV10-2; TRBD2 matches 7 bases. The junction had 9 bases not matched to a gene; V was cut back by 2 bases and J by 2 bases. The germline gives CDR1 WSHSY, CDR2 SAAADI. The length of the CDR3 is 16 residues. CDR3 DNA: TGCGCCAGCAGTGAGACGGGAGGTAGCGGAGCCTACGAGCAGTACTTC. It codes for CASSETGGSGAYEQYF.

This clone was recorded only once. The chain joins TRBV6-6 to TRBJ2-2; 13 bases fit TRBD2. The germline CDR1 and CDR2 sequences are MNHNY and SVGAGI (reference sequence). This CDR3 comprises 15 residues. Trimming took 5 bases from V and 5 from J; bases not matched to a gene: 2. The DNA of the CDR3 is TGTGCCAGCAGTCCACTAGCGGGGGGGACCGGGGAGCTGTTTTTT. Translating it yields CASSPLAGGTGELFF.

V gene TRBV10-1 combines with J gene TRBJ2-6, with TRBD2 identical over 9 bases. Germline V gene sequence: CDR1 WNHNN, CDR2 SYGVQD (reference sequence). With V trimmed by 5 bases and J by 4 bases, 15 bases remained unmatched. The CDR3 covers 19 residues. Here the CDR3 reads CASSSTSGTTSSGANVLTF. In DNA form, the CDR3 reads TGCGCCAGCAGTTCGACTAGCGGAACTACTAGTTCCGGGGCCAACGTCCTGACTTTC.

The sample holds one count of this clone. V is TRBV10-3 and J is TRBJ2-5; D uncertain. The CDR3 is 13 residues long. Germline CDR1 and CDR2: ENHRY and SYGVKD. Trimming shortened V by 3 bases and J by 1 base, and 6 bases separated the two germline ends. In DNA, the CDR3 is TGTGCCATCAGTGATTCGTTCCAAGAGACCCAGTACTTC. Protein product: CAISDSFQETQYF.

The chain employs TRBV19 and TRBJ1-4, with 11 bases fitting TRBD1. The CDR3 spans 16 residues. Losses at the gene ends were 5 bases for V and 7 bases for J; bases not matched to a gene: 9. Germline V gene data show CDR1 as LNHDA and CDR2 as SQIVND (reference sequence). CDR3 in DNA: TGTGCCAGTAGTGGACCTCGGACAGGGGGCGGTGAAAAACTGTTTTTT. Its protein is CASSGPRTGGGEKLFF.

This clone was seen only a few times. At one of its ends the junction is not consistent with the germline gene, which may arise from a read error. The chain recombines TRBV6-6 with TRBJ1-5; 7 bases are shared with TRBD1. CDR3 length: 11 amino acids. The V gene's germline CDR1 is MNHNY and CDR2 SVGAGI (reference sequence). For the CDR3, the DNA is TGTGCCAGCAGGGGGGGGCAAGACAGGGCATTT. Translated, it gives CASRGGQDRAF.

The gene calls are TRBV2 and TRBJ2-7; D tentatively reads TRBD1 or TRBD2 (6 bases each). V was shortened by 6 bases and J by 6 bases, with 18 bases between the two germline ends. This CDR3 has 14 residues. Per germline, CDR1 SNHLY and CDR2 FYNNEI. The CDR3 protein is CASRRQVAGGEQYF. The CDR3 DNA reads TGTGCCAGCAGGCGACAGGTCGCCGGGGGCGAGCAGTACTTC.